A selection of T cell receptor beta chains follows, all from one sample in a study of persistence of HIV-infected CD4 T cells. Sequenced by immunoSEQ multiplex PCR; TCRdb stores in-frame clones only, minus some. The repertoire includes around 9,200 clones, more than 70% of them detected once, and 2% to 2.5% sits in the top ten. Their recognized antigens are unknown. The specimen was CD4+ T cells sorted from PBMCs after roughly 20-hour stimulation, collected from a patient who received antiretroviral therapy. All receptors derive from an adult woman with HIV who was CMV-seropositive. Each CDR3 is given with its conserved first and last residue. A D gene is named only where the DNA matches it firmly. The size of a clone is reported for some rows only, either as once, few or many, or as a class for expanded clones.

TRBV5-6	TRBJ1-2	-	-	TGTGCCAGCAGCTTGATGTCGGGGAGTTATGGCTACACCTTC	CASSLMSGSYGYTF
TRBV24-1	TRBJ2-7	-	-	TGTGCCACCAGTGGTCAGGGCTCCTACGAGCAGTACTTC	CATSGQGSYEQYF
TRBV5-4	TRBJ2-3	medium-sized	TRBD2	TGTGCCAGCAGCTTGACGGGAGGGCCCTCAGATACGCAGTATTTT	CASSLTGGPSDTQYF
TRBV20-1	TRBJ2-1	-	TRBD2	TGCAGTGCTAGTAAGGGGCGGAGGACTAGCGGGAGTAATGAGCAGTTCTTC	CSASKGRRTSGSNEQFF
TRBV11-3	TRBJ2-7	once	-	TGTGCCAGCAGCTTAGAGGGGGGACATCTACCCTACGAGCAGTACTTC	CASSLEGGHLPYEQYF
TRBV29-1	TRBJ1-1	-	-	TGCAGCGTTGCCCAGGGGCGCAGAGGCACTCCCGAAGCTTTCTTT	CSVAQGRRGTPEAFF
TRBV28	TRBJ2-2	-	-	TGTGCCAGCAGCTACGGCGGGAATCCTCGAGGTGGGGAGCTGTTTTTT	CASSYGGNPRGGELFF
TRBV11-3	TRBJ2-5	-	-	TGTGCCAGCAAACCCACGGGGGCTTTAGGGACCCAGTACTTC	CASKPTGALGTQYF
TRBV9	TRBJ2-2	-	-	TGTGCCAGCAGCGTAGCAGGGAACACCGGGGAGCTGTTTTTT	CASSVAGNTGELFF
TRBV11-3	TRBJ2-4	-	TRBD2	TGTGCCAGCAGCCGGACTAGCGGAGCCAAAAACATTCAGTACTTC	CASSRTSGAKNIQYF
TRBV18	TRBJ2-7	-	TRBD1	TGTGCCAGCTCACCGGACAGGGTTTCCTACGAGCAGTACTTC	CASSPDRVSYEQYF
TRBV7-2	TRBJ2-7	once	TRBD2	TGTGCCAGCAGCTTAGGGTGGGGCGGGAGGAAGAACGAGCAGTACTTC	CASSLGWGGRKNEQYF
TRBV18	TRBJ1-1	-	-	TGTGCCAGCTCACCAGTGACAGGGAACACTGAAGCTTTCTTT	CASSPVTGNTEAFF
TRBV15	TRBJ1-1	-	TRBD1	TGTGCCACCAGCGCACCCGGGACAGTAGGAATGAACACTGAAGCTTTCTTT	CATSAPGTVGMNTEAFF
TRBV2	TRBJ1-1	-	TRBD1	TGTGCCAGCAACCCCGGGACAGGGGGTCTAACTGAAGCTTTCTTT	CASNPGTGGLTEAFF
TRBV14	TRBJ2-1	-	TRBD1	TGTGCCAGCAGCCAATGGGACAGGGGTTTTCATGAGCAGTTCTTC	CASSQWDRGFHEQFF
TRBV30	TRBJ1-2	-	TRBD1	TGTGCCTGGAGTGCCATGACAGGGACCGTTGGCTACACCTTC	CAWSAMTGTVGYTF
TRBV5-1	TRBJ1-1	-	-	TGCGCCAGCAGCGCTACAGGGCGCACTGAAGCTTTCTTT	CASSATGRTEAFF
TRBV29-1	TRBJ2-7	-	TRBD1	TGCAGCGTTCGCCAGGGGGTCTCCTACGAGCAGTACTTC	CSVRQGVSYEQYF
TRBV4-1	TRBJ2-3	-	-	TGCGCCAGCAGCCAAGATCCTGGTAAACTCACAGATACGCAGTATTTT	CASSQDPGKLTDTQYF
TRBV7-9	TRBJ1-1	-	-	TGTGCCAGCAAACGCGAGGGTTGGGACACTGAAGCTTTCTTT	CASKREGWDTEAFF
TRBV5-1	TRBJ1-1	few	TRBD1	TGCGCCAGCAGCTTGCAGGGGGAAAGGGCTGAAGCTTTCTTT	CASSLQGERAEAFF
TRBV11-3	TRBJ1-1	-	-	TGTGCCAGCAGCCCCGGGGGGAACACTGAAGCTTTCTTT	CASSPGGNTEAFF
TRBV7-3	TRBJ2-7	-	-	TGTGCCAGCAGCCCCGGTCCTAGGCTAGGCGAGCAGTACTTC	CASSPGPRLGEQYF
TRBV18	TRBJ1-1	few	TRBD1	TGTGCCAGCTCTGCGGGACAGGGAAACACTGAAGCTTTCTTT	CASSAGQGNTEAFF
TRBV6-2/TRBV6-3	TRBJ2-1	-	TRBD2	TGTGCCAGCAGGTACCCCGGGGGGGGTGAGCAGTTCTTC	CASRYPGGGEQFF
TRBV7-8	TRBJ1-2	-	-	TGTGCCAGCAGCCGAGGACAGATCTATGGCTACACCTTC	CASSRGQIYGYTF
TRBV12-3/TRBV12-4	TRBJ2-5	-	-	TGTGCCAGCAGTGCGTCGGTAGCGGAGACCCAGTACTTC	CASSASVAETQYF
TRBV7-9	TRBJ1-2	-	TRBD1	TGTGCCAGCGACAGGGCCCTCAACACTAACTATGGCTACACCTTC	CASDRALNTNYGYTF
TRBV9	TRBJ2-3	-	TRBD2	TGTGCCAGCAGCGTGGCTAGCGGGGGTAGCACAGATACGCAGTATTTT	CASSVASGGSTDTQYF
TRBV29-1	TRBJ2-7	-	TRBD1	TGCAGCGCCCGTTCAGGGACAGGGGGCTCGAGCTCCTACGAGCAGTACTTC	CSARSGTGGSSSYEQYF